Each of the 11 T cell receptor beta chains below was sequenced from the same sample in a study of esophageal squamous cell carcinoma under preoperative chemotherapy. Time point meaning: after preoperative PTX-NDP chemotherapy. TCRdb independently ran MiXCR on the PCR reads; one entry per CDR3 protein. The data hold around 9,800 distinct CDR3 sequences, with almost 65% observed a single time. Sampling took place from a patient given preoperative chemotherapy. The receptors originated from a human donor with esophageal squamous cell carcinoma. The donor label of this sample is uncertain.

The rearrangement joins TRBV5-1 to TRBJ1-1; no reliable D call. The CDR3 has 15 amino acids. Trimming removed 4 bases from V and 0 bases from J, with 13 bases in between. In germline, CDR1 is SGHRS, CDR2 YFSETQ. The CDR3 sequence is CASSTSSSVNTEAFF. The CDR3 coding sequence is TGCGCCAGCAGCACTAGCAGCTCCGTGAACACTGAAGCTTTCTTT.

About this clonotype itself: The germline gene is not matched at one end of the junction; a read error may be the cause. The J gene is TRBJ2-3, the V gene TRBV6-1; 7 positions agree with TRBD2. CDR3 length equals 16 residues. Germline V CDR1 and CDR2: MNHNS, SASEGT. CDR3 loop: CASGGGGAGDTETQYF. The CDR3 DNA follows: TGTGCCAGCGGGGGGGGTGGGGCGGGAGACACAGAGACGCAGTATTTT.

This clonotype was detected a few times. This rearrangement joins TRBV6-1 to TRBJ2-1, with D possibly TRBD1 on 7 matching bases. V lost 10 bases and J lost 8, with 15 bases in between. Germline assignment: CDR1 MNHNS and CDR2 SASEGT. The CDR3 loop spans 12 amino acids. The CDR3 DNA follows: TGTGCCACCCAGGGGGGAGAGGATGAGCAGTTCTTC. As protein: CATQGGEDEQFF.

The V and J genes are TRBV6-1 and TRBJ1-5; D is undetermined. CDR3 length equals 14 residues. Germline loops: CDR1 MNHNS, CDR2 SASEGT. V lost 1 base to trimming and J lost 7 bases, with 11 bases between them. In DNA form, the CDR3 reads TGTGCCAGCAGTGAAGGAGGGATAGTGCAGCCCCAGCATTTT. Protein sequence: CASSEGGIVQPQHF.

In this sample, this clonotype turned up a few times. The V and J genes are TRBV6-1 and TRBJ2-7; D is ambiguous. The CDR3 covers 14 residues. The V end was cut by 3 bases, the J end by 0 bases, with 9 bases between. Germline values: CDR1 MNHNS, CDR2 SASEGT. The DNA for the CDR3 is TGTGCCAGCAGTGAGTACTCGATCTCCTACGAGCAGTACTTC. This gives the protein CASSEYSISYEQYF.

The chain is built from TRBV6-1 and TRBJ2-1; 8 positions agree with TRBD2. Germline lookup yields CDR1 MNHNS and CDR2 SASEGT. The CDR3 runs to 19 residues. V shed 2 bases, J shed 9 bases, and the junction held 21 bases outside the gene matches. The CDR3 DNA reads as TGTGCCAGCAGTGAAAGGGGACGAGCGGGAGAGTTGAGCACACCTGAGCAGTTCTTC. It specifies CASSERGRAGELSTPEQFF.

The chain couples TRBV6-1 to TRBJ2-1; maybe TRBD2 (5 bases). Germline values: CDR1 MNHNS, CDR2 SASEGT. The CDR3 covers 15 residues. The V end lost 0 bases, the J end lost 2 bases, and 8 bases lay between the germline ends. DNA for the CDR3: TGTGCCAGCAGTGAAGCGCTCGGGACCTACAATGAGCAGTTCTTC. Its protein product is CASSEALGTYNEQFF.

This chain joins TRBV7-6 and TRBJ2-2, with a weak D call TRBD2 (5 bases). The CDR3 is made up of 15 amino acids. The germline V gene encodes CDR1 SGHVS and CDR2 FNYEAQ. The V gene lost 0 bases and the J gene lost 5 bases, with 10 bases spanning the gap. The CDR3 nucleotides read TGTGCCAGCAGCTTAGCGCGGACGGGAACCGGGGAGCTGTTTTTT. It is translated as CASSLARTGTGELFF.

Regarding this clonotype: A read error may account for a junction end that differs from germline. DNA for the CDR3: TGTGCCAGGGGTGAAGAGGCTGTGAGCACAGATACGCAGTTCTTT. As protein: CARGEEAVSTDTQFF. This chain links TRBV6-1 with TRBJ2-3; the D is unclear. This CDR3 has 15 residues. Germline V gives CDR1 MNHNS, CDR2 SASEGT.

The DNA for the CDR3 is TGTGCCAGCAGCTGGACTAGCGGGAGCAATGAGCAGTACTTC. It is translated as CASSWTSGSNEQYF. This chain links TRBV7-6 with TRBJ2-1; TRBD2 agrees at 13 bases. The end of the DNA is better explained by TRBJ2-7, so the J call may be wrong. This CDR3 region has 14 residues. CDR1 and CDR2 from the germline V gene are SGHVS and FNYEAQ.

With respect to this clonotype: Sequence at one end of the junction differs from germline and may be a read error. J is TRBJ2-3 and V is TRBV6-1; maybe TRBD1 (5 bases). The germline V gene encodes CDR1 MNHNS and CDR2 SASEGT. The CDR3 covers 16 residues. CDR3 in DNA: TGTGCCAGCAGCGAATTGGGGCGGAGCGACAAAGATATGCAGTATTTT. Its protein product is CASSELGRSDKDMQYF.